This T cell receptor beta chain is from a study of blood T cells in healthy people across ages. General observations from the study: Shifts in expanded clonotypes may have been confounded by donor CMV status, which was unknown. Diversity of TCR beta per million T cells declined in a roughly linear way with age.

Together with a sample-barcoded 5' primer, a J-beta primer mix was included in a second PCR lasting about 6 to 11 cycles. A tag from a template-switch adaptor with 12 random nucleotides marked each cDNA molecule. TCRdb processed the 5' RACE reads anew with MiXCR; each CDR3 protein has one entry. Among under 2 million distinct CDR3 sequences listed, almost 35% were seen once. Germline V lookup: CDR1 SGHTA, CDR2 FQGTGA. The ends were cut back, 5 bases at V and 12 bases at J, with 23 bases in the middle. The CDR3 is 15 amino acids. Points on this clonotype: Its antigen is not known.

Input material: blood. This clonotype originated in a woman in her twenties or thirties in good health. The chain employs TRBV7-3 and TRBJ2-1; either TRBD1 or TRBD2 may supply D (6 bases each). The CDR3: CASSGGSGARDAQFF. CDR3 DNA: TGTGCCAGCAGCGGGGGCTCGGGGGCAAGGGATGCGCAGTTCTTC.